The sequence of this T cell receptor (beta chain) was determined in a study of cytomegalovirus exposure and HLA in healthy donors. This PCR relied on a set of 60 Vbeta primers and 13 Jbeta primers. This table comes from immunoSEQ multiplex PCR, and its TCRdb copy is limited to in-frame clones, with some not included. The repertoire table contains 40,000 to 50,000 clones. Concerning this clone: The antigen is unknown.

Germline values: CDR1 GTSNPN, CDR2 SVGIG (reference sequence). The V and J ends lost 5 bases and 6 bases, in that order; junction bases with no gene match: 13. The CDR3 consists of 15 residues. Whole-study results and caveats: The study carried out a later analysis of TCR beta sequences. It associated some 17,000 of them with specific HLA alleles at a false discovery rate of 0.05. Association of a missense DCLRE1C variant with TCR beta V- and J-gene trimming was reported in a later analysis.

This clonotype originated in a young man in good health and CMV-seronegative. V gene TRBV30 combines with J gene TRBJ2-7, with 10 bases aligning to TRBD2. The sample comprised PBMCs. The CDR3: CAWAPIAGGTAEQYF. The CDR3 DNA follows: TGTGCCTGGGCCCCCATAGCGGGAGGTACGGCCGAGCAGTACTTC.